This T cell receptor (beta chain) was obtained from a study of blood T cell repertoires in COVID-19. The wider study: PBMCs, B-cell-depleted T cells, or T cells provided the cDNA or gDNA that made up the material.

The CDR3 consists of 14 residues. Germline values: CDR1 KGHSH, CDR2 LQKENI. Unmatched junction bases numbered 7, after V lost 6 bases and J lost 3 bases. TCRdb's copy holds only in-frame clones and misses some; the assay was immunoSEQ multiplex PCR. The table has about 170,000 clones, 85% seen once. Patients of the Seattle cohort, enrolled during active infection, were followed longitudinally. V gene TRBV18 combines with J gene TRBJ1-1, with 7 nucleotides matching TRBD1. The TCR comes from an elderly woman with COVID-19, enrolled during active disease. The sequenced sample consisted of peripheral blood. CDR3: CASSLLQGDTEAFF. In DNA, the CDR3 is TGTGCCAGCTCCCTGCTCCAGGGGGACACTGAAGCTTTCTTT.